This is a list of T cell receptor beta chains from one sample in a study of T cell repertoires in cytomegalovirus infection. TCRdb reanalysed the reads using MiXCR and keeps one entry per CDR3 protein. The table includes about 330,000 distinct CDR3 sequences, over 7.5% detected once. The sequenced material came from PBMCs. These receptor sequences come from a human donor in good health (CMV status not recorded). Some clones in this sample may be carry-over from other donors' samples. CDR3s include the opening cysteine and the closing phenylalanine or tryptophan. D genes are given only for firm matches. The size entry is marked missing in some rows and otherwise reads once, few, many or a size class.

CDR3: CASRPTGVSYEQYF
DNA: TGTGCCAGTAGGCCGACAGGGGTCTCCTACGAGCAGTACTTC
V: TRBV19
J: TRBJ2-7
D: TRBD1
size: few

CDR3: CASTQGAADEKLFF
DNA: TGTGCCAGCACGCAGGGGGCTGCGGATGAAAAACTGTTTTTT
V: TRBV7-6
J: TRBJ1-4
D: TRBD1
size: many

CDR3: CASSPTPGYGYTF
DNA: TGTGCCAGCAGTCCGACCCCGGGCTATGGCTACACCTTC
V: TRBV27
J: TRBJ1-2
D: -
size: -

CDR3: CASSLVAGVNKNIQYF
DNA: TGTGCCAGCAGCTTAGTCGCAGGGGTAAACAAAAACATTCAGTACTTC
V: TRBV7-9
J: TRBJ2-4
D: -
size: many

CDR3: CASSPWGGGRNQPQHF
DNA: TGTGCCAGCAGCCCCTGGGGGGGCGGACGCAATCAGCCCCAGCATTTT
V: TRBV5-6
J: TRBJ1-5
D: -
size: few

CDR3: CASSRREGNTEAFF
DNA: TGCGCCAGCAGCCGCAGGGAAGGAAACACTGAAGCTTTCTTT
V: TRBV4-1
J: TRBJ1-1
D: -
size: -

CDR3: CASSSYQGTGAQHF
DNA: TGTGCCAGCAGTTCATATCAGGGAACGGGAGCCCAGCATTTT
V: TRBV25-1
J: TRBJ1-5
D: -
size: once

CDR3: CASSSTATGSFTEAFF
DNA: TGTGCCAGCAGCTCTACCGCGACAGGGAGCTTCACTGAAGCTTTCTTT
V: TRBV7-9
J: TRBJ1-1
D: TRBD1
size: -

CDR3: CASSSSGRWGGTDTQYF
DNA: TGTGCCAGCAGCTCTAGCGGGAGATGGGGGGGCACAGATACGCAGTATTTT
V: TRBV7-2
J: TRBJ2-3
D: TRBD2
size: many

CDR3: CASSLRGRGGAEQYF
DNA: TGTGCCAGCAGTTTACGTGGGCGGGGGGGAGCCGAGCAGTACTTC
V: TRBV28
J: TRBJ2-7
D: TRBD2
size: many

CDR3: CASSSSGSRDYGYTF
DNA: TGTGCCAGCAGTTCCTCCGGGTCAAGGGACTATGGCTACACCTTC
V: TRBV12-3/TRBV12-4
J: TRBJ1-2
D: -
size: -

CDR3: CASSWAQGKYTEAFF
DNA: TGTGCCAGCAGCTGGGCCCAGGGAAAGTACACTGAAGCTTTCTTT
V: TRBV11-2
J: TRBJ1-1
D: -
size: many

CDR3: CASSSYSGGSYNEQFF
DNA: TGTGCCAGCAGCTCGTATAGCGGGGGGTCCTACAATGAGCAGTTCTTC
V: TRBV7-2
J: TRBJ2-1
D: TRBD2
size: many

CDR3: CASSYPLFLAGGSKNIQYF
DNA: TGTGCCAGCAGTTACCCCCTCTTTCTAGCGGGAGGATCCAAAAACATTCAGTACTTC
V: TRBV6-2/TRBV6-3
J: TRBJ2-4
D: TRBD2
size: many

CDR3: CASSSGTGVNVLTF
DNA: TGTGCCAGCAGTTCCGGGACAGGGGTCAACGTCCTGACTTTC
V: TRBV6-2/TRBV6-3
J: TRBJ2-6
D: TRBD1
size: few

CDR3: CASSLAGGGAYNEQFF
DNA: TGTGCCAGCAGTCTCGCCGGGGGGGGCGCCTACAATGAGCAGTTCTTC
V: TRBV7-2
J: TRBJ2-1
D: TRBD2
size: many

CDR3: CASSFLRGATNEKLFF
DNA: TGTGCCAGTAGCTTTCTCCGAGGCGCAACTAATGAAAAACTGTTTTTT
V: TRBV19
J: TRBJ1-4
D: -
size: -

CDR3: CASSLSGTGNSPLHF
DNA: TGTGCCAGCAGCTTGTCCGGGACAGGGAATTCACCCCTCCACTTT
V: TRBV7-6
J: TRBJ1-6
D: TRBD1
size: many

CDR3: CASSSPRGRGHKTNQPQHF
DNA: TGTGCCAGCAGCTCACCCAGGGGGAGGGGCCACAAAACTAATCAGCCCCAGCATTTT
V: TRBV7-2
J: TRBJ1-5
D: TRBD1
size: many

CDR3: CASSLSSGAGGRNEQFF
DNA: TGTGCCAGCAGCTTGTCTTCGGGAGCGGGAGGGAGGAATGAGCAGTTCTTC
V: TRBV7-2
J: TRBJ2-1
D: TRBD2
size: many

CDR3: CASSLTRGPPYF
DNA: TGTGCCAGCAGCCTAACAAGGGGCCCTCCGTATTTT
V: TRBV7-2
J: TRBJ2-3
D: -
size: many

CDR3: CASSLVTTSYEQYF
DNA: TGCGCCAGCAGCTTGGTAACCACCTCCTACGAGCAGTACTTC
V: TRBV5-1
J: TRBJ2-7
D: -
size: -

CDR3: CASSLQRGGETQYF
DNA: TGTGCCAGCAGCTTACAGCGGGGGGGGGAGACCCAGTACTTC
V: TRBV7-2
J: TRBJ2-5
D: TRBD2
size: many

CDR3: CASSQDRGAKNIQYF
DNA: TGCGCCAGCAGCCAAGATCGTGGGGCCAAAAACATTCAGTACTTC
V: TRBV4-1
J: TRBJ2-4
D: -
size: few

CDR3: CASSFSRRLAGGYNEQFF
DNA: TGTGCCAGCAGTTTCTCCCGGCGACTAGCGGGAGGGTACAATGAGCAGTTCTTC
V: TRBV6-2/TRBV6-3
J: TRBJ2-1
D: TRBD2
size: many

CDR3: CASSLLGTANMNTEAFF
DNA: TGTGCCAGCAGTCTATTGGGGACAGCTAACATGAACACTGAAGCTTTCTTT
V: TRBV12-3/TRBV12-4
J: TRBJ1-1
D: TRBD1
size: -

CDR3: CASNRQGPDTEAFF
DNA: TGTGCCAGCAATAGACAGGGCCCGGACACTGAAGCTTTCTTT
V: TRBV2
J: TRBJ1-1
D: TRBD1
size: few

CDR3: CASSLGSQIAKNIQYF
DNA: TGTGCCAGCAGTTTAGGTAGCCAGATAGCCAAAAACATTCAGTACTTC
V: TRBV12-3/TRBV12-4
J: TRBJ2-4
D: -
size: few

CDR3: CASSGTGGRTEAFF
DNA: TGTGCCAGCAGCGGAACAGGGGGGCGGACTGAAGCTTTCTTT
V: TRBV7-2
J: TRBJ1-1
D: TRBD1
size: many

CDR3: CASSRRGESTYEQYF
DNA: TGCGCCAGCAGCCGTCGGGGAGAGTCCACCTACGAGCAGTACTTC
V: TRBV4-3
J: TRBJ2-7
D: -
size: few

CDR3: CASSLPGTGPYEQYF
DNA: TGTGCCAGCAGTCTTCCCGGGACAGGGCCTTACGAGCAGTACTTC
V: TRBV28
J: TRBJ2-7
D: TRBD1
size: many

CDR3: CASSSEGGNSPLHF
DNA: TGTGCCAGCAGCTCAGAGGGCGGTAATTCACCCCTCCACTTT
V: TRBV7-6
J: TRBJ1-6
D: -
size: many

CDR3: CSVDRLAGTGETQYF
DNA: TGCAGCGTTGATAGGCTAGCGGGGACAGGGGAGACCCAGTACTTC
V: TRBV29-1
J: TRBJ2-5
D: -
size: few

CDR3: CASSQDRQAQGNQPQHF
DNA: TGCGCCAGCAGCCAAGATCGGCAGGCCCAGGGCAATCAGCCCCAGCATTTT
V: TRBV4-1
J: TRBJ1-5
D: -
size: many

CDR3: CASSFGLADTQYF
DNA: TGTGCCAGCAGCTTTGGACTAGCTGATACGCAGTATTTT
V: TRBV7-2
J: TRBJ2-3
D: TRBD2
size: many

CDR3: CASSLASGTPVNEQFF
DNA: TGTGCCAGCAGCTTAGCCTCCGGGACACCCGTGAATGAGCAGTTCTTC
V: TRBV7-2
J: TRBJ2-1
D: -
size: -

CDR3: CASSAATFGEQYF
DNA: TGTGCCAGCAGCGCAGCGACATTTGGCGAGCAGTACTTC
V: TRBV14
J: TRBJ2-7
D: -
size: many

CDR3: CASSFRTGQGNTEAFF
DNA: TGTGCCAGCAGCTTTCGGACGGGACAGGGGAACACTGAAGCTTTCTTT
V: TRBV11-2
J: TRBJ1-1
D: TRBD1
size: -

CDR3: CASSERGTGGTEAFF
DNA: TGTGCCAGCAGTGAAAGGGGGACAGGGGGGACTGAAGCTTTCTTT
V: TRBV6-1
J: TRBJ1-1
D: TRBD1
size: -

CDR3: CASSLQGGGTPQHF
DNA: TGTGCCAGCAGTTTACAAGGGGGCGGAACGCCCCAGCATTTT
V: TRBV12-3/TRBV12-4
J: TRBJ1-5
D: TRBD1
size: -

CDR3: CATSRAPGLAGGFTDTQYF
DNA: TGTGCCACCAGCAGAGCTCCGGGACTAGCGGGGGGATTCACAGATACGCAGTATTTT
V: TRBV15
J: TRBJ2-3
D: TRBD2
size: -

CDR3: CAISESGQPRNYGYTF
DNA: TGTGCCATCAGTGAGTCGGGACAGCCCCGAAACTATGGCTACACCTTC
V: TRBV10-3
J: TRBJ1-2
D: TRBD1
size: many

CDR3: CASSLRVGADTQYF
DNA: TGTGCCAGCAGCTTAAGGGTCGGGGCAGATACGCAGTATTTT
V: TRBV7-3
J: TRBJ2-3
D: -
size: many

CDR3: CASSLTVPGTGGCEQYF
DNA: TGTGCCAGCAGTTTAACTGTACCTGGGACAGGGGGCTGCGAGCAGTACTTC
V: TRBV28
J: TRBJ2-7
D: TRBD1
size: many

CDR3: CASSPLISEVGSTEAFF
DNA: TGCGCCAGCAGTCCATTGATTAGTGAGGTGGGGAGCACTGAAGCTTTCTTT
V: TRBV10-2
J: TRBJ1-1
D: -
size: few

CDR3: CASSLAGTTNEKLFF
DNA: TGTGCCAGCAGCCTTGCCGGGACAACGAATGAAAAACTGTTTTTT
V: TRBV14
J: TRBJ1-4
D: -
size: many

CDR3: CASSLPLGGAYNQPQHF
DNA: TGTGCCAGCAGTTTACCCCTGGGTGGTGCTTACAATCAGCCCCAGCATTTT
V: TRBV28
J: TRBJ1-5
D: -
size: many

CDR3: CASSQGDRAKYNEQFF
DNA: TGCGCCAGCAGCCAAGGGGATAGGGCGAAATACAATGAGCAGTTCTTC
V: TRBV4-1
J: TRBJ2-1
D: -
size: few

CDR3: CASTQTGRDGYTF
DNA: TGCGCCAGCACCCAGACGGGGAGAGATGGCTACACCTTC
V: TRBV5-1
J: TRBJ1-2
D: -
size: many

CDR3: CASSSSEDPTPYEQYF
DNA: TGTGCCAGCAGCTCCTCGGAAGACCCGACCCCCTACGAGCAGTACTTC
V: TRBV7-9
J: TRBJ2-7
D: -
size: few

CDR3: CASSLGDNSPLHF
DNA: TGTGCCAGCAGCTTAGGGGATAATTCACCCCTCCACTTT
V: TRBV7-9
J: TRBJ1-6
D: -
size: -

CDR3: CASSLARGYEQYF
DNA: TGTGCCAGCAGCTTAGCCAGGGGGTACGAGCAGTACTTC
V: TRBV11-2
J: TRBJ2-7
D: TRBD1
size: many

CDR3: CASSPNEKLFF
DNA: TGTGCCAGCAGTCCTAATGAAAAACTGTTTTTT
V: TRBV12-3/TRBV12-4
J: TRBJ1-4
D: -
size: many

CDR3: CASSRDRELNTGELFF
DNA: TGTGCCAGCTCACGGGACAGGGAGCTAAACACCGGGGAGCTGTTTTTT
V: TRBV18
J: TRBJ2-2
D: TRBD1
size: once

CDR3: CASSQEYRRTTRFGYTF
DNA: TGTGCCAGCAGCCAAGAGTATCGCCGGACAACAAGGTTTGGCTACACCTTC
V: TRBV4-2
J: TRBJ1-2
D: -
size: many